This entry describes one T cell receptor (beta chain). MiXCR was run by TCRdb on the reads, yielding one entry per CDR3 protein. The sample shows just over 300,000 distinct CDR3 sequences, about a sixth of them seen only once. The data originate from a study of T cell repertoires in cytomegalovirus infection. The length of the CDR3 is 13 residues. V was trimmed by 7 bases and J by 0 bases, leaving 8 bases between them. From germline, CDR1 is SNHLY and CDR2 FYNNEI. The TCR comes from a human donor in good health (CMV status not recorded). Some clones in this sample may be carry-over from other donors' samples. This sequence joins TRBV2 and TRBJ2-3; D uncertain. The specimen was PBMCs. CDR3 sequence (DNA): TGTGCCAGCAAAGGCTGGAGCACAGATACGCAGTATTTT. It specifies CASKGWSTDTQYF.